This T cell receptor beta chain was profiled in a study of blood T cell repertoires in COVID-19 (dated by TCRdb to the early 2020s). Some background on the complete study: Collaborator samples came from the United States, Italy and Spain and covered acute and convalescent phases of COVID-19. The repertoires were released in a freely available public database intended as a resource for research on the immune response to SARS-CoV-2. A de-identified subject ID, COVID-19 status, age in years and sex were almost always included in the sample metadata. The samples were drawn from two sources: the first 160 participants of the ongoing ImmuneRACE study, and 1,200 or so subjects contributed by 6 global collaborators. Deeply sampled blood TCRbeta repertoires from subjects exposed to, actively infected with, or recovered from COVID-19 were included in the dataset. The prospective study material was composed of cDNA or gDNA derived from T cells, B-cell-depleted T cells, or PBMCs. Where HLA class I and class II types were available, the types were taken from metadata supplied by the sample provider, not from assay-based typing.

This clone was detected a few times. There is no known antigen for this receptor. No qualities accompany the bases; no much larger clone lies one base away. Whole blood was collected in K2EDTA tubes by collaborating institutions according to the institutions' own protocols. Collaborator samples were shipped for TCRbeta analysis as frozen whole blood, isolated PBMCs, or DNA extracted from either sample type. The full study reports these points: Clinical and demographic metadata were provided uncurated, with the amount varying by source and participant.

Trimmed from V: 5 bases; trimmed from J: 4 bases; junction bases lacking a gene match: 8. CDR3 length: 14 amino acids, cysteine to phenylalanine. Only the CDR3 DNA stays, 42 bases, in frame from base 1. From the germline V gene, CDR1 is SGHRS and CDR2 is YFSETQ. TCRbeta CDR3 regions were amplified from genomic DNA by means of the immunoSEQ Assay, a bias-controlled multiplex PCR. The authors' pipeline ran thus. The number of nucleated cells in each sample was estimated by amplification of reference gene primers within the assay. To quantify the absolute abundance of each unique TCRbeta CDR3 rearrangement, sequence reads were collapsed and filtered. Productive Simpson clonality was computed per sample as the square root of Simpson's diversity index over productive rearrangements. As stored in TCRdb, this immuneACCESS dataset retains in-frame rearrangements with V and J assigned. A fraction of the clones does not appear; measured against another copy, unresolved V genes explain less than half of the discrepancy, and the remainder lacks a known reason. The DNA was the basis for D and trimming; V, J and clone size are from that table. The sample contains approximately 31,000 clones, roughly 92% of them found a single time. The ten largest account for approximately 4% of the sample.

This TCR was recovered from a man between 60 and 75 years old with acute or convalescent COVID-19. Sequencing was done on a sample of peripheral blood. Recombination joined TRBV5-1 with TRBJ1-2, with TRBD1 identical over 7 junction bases. CDR3 sequence: CASRGQFRGYGYTF. The nucleotides are TGCGCCAGCAGGGGACAGTTCCGGGGCTATGGCTACACCTTC.